A single T cell receptor beta chain is shown here with its context. The antigen remains unidentified. The source of the sample is a study of T cells in pancreatic ductal adenocarcinoma. Findings of the study overall: Comparisons of tumor and blood clonality may show falsely lower tumor diversity.

Germline V gene lookup returns CDR1 MRHNA and CDR2 SNTAGT. This CDR3 contains 14 residues. V lost 4 bases to trimming and J lost 4 bases, with 12 bases between them. The protocol was immunoSEQ multiplex PCR, while the TCRdb copy is restricted to in-frame clones and leaves out a portion. The data show about 2,600 clones, with roughly 70% seen just once and approximately 15% held by the top ten. The selected patients with pancreatic ductal adenocarcinoma had surgery but no neoadjuvant therapy. The chain uses TRBV6-4 and TRBJ2-3, with unresolved D. Sequenced: pancreatic tumor tissue. This clonotype was obtained from a human donor with pancreatic ductal adenocarcinoma. The CDR3 sequence: CASSVNGIADTQYF. CDR3 sequence (DNA): TGTGCCAGCAGTGTTAATGGAATCGCAGATACGCAGTATTTT.